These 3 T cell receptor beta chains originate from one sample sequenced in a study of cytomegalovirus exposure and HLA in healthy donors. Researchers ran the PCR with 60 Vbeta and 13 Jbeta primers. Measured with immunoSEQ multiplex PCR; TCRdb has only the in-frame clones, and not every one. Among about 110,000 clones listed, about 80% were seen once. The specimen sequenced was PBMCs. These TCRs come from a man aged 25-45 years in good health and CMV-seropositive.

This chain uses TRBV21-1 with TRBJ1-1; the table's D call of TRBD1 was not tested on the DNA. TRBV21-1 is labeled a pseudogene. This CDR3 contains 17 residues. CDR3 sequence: CASTDGGDPGVNTEAFF. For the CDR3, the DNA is TGTGCCAGCACGGACGGTGGCGATCCAGGGGTGAACACTGAAGCTTTCTTT.

CDR3: CASSLVPGSYNEQFF. CDR3 DNA sequence: TGCGCCAGCAGCTTGGTACCGGGCTCCTACAATGAGCAGTTCTTC. J is TRBJ2-1 and V is TRBV5-1, with D unresolved. CDR1 is SGHRS and CDR2 is YFSETQ in the germline V gene. This CDR3 is built from 15 residues. V lost 0 bases and J 0 bases, leaving 7 bases between the germline ends.

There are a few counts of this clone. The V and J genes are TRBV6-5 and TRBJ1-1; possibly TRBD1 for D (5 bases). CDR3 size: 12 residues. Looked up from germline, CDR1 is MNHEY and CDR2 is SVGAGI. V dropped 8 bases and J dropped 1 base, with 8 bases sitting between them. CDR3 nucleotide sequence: TGTGCCAGCGTAGACAGGAACACTGAAGCTTTCTTT. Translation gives CASVDRNTEAFF.